What follows are 20 T cell receptor beta chains derived from one specimen sequenced in a study of blood T cells in healthy people across ages. PCR was performed a second time for about 7 to 11 cycles using a sample-barcoded 5' primer and a J-beta primer mix. One entry per CDR3 protein, called by TCRdb with MiXCR from the 5' RACE reads. The sample yields hundreds of thousands of distinct CDR3 sequences, more than 20% seen once. This same sample was also taken into another study, of T cells of mothers and their children.

Input material: blood. These receptors were taken from a boy aged 5 to 17 in good health.

The V call is TRBV11-2, the J call TRBJ2-2; 16 bases agree with TRBD2. CDR1 SGHAT and CDR2 FQNNGV come from the germline V gene. The trim removed 5 bases at V and 6 bases at J, leaving 15 bases unmatched. The CDR3 is 20 residues long. In DNA, the CDR3 is TGTGCCAGCAGCGCTCTAATTGGGACTAGCGGGAGGGCCGCGTCCGGGGAGCTGTTTTTT. This encodes CASSALIGTSGRAASGELFF.

The chain recombines TRBV3-1 with TRBJ1-1, with no clear D. Germline V lookup: CDR1 LGHDT, CDR2 YNNKEL (reference sequence). This CDR3 spans 17 amino acids. Between the trimmed V and J ends, which lost 0 bases and 0 bases, there was a span of 14 bases. CDR3 coding DNA: TGTGCCAGCAGCCAAGATTTATTGGCGGATTTGAACACTGAAGCTTTCTTT. Its translation is CASSQDLLADLNTEAFF.

The rearrangement joins TRBV7-9 to TRBJ1-4; D remains ambiguous. Germline CDR1 SEHNR, CDR2 FQNEAQ (reference sequence). The CDR3 totals 15 residues. Trimming pared 5 bases from V and 0 bases from J, leaving 10 bases between. In nucleotides, the CDR3 is TGTGCCAGCAGCCAGCGGATCGCAACTAATGAAAAACTGTTTTTT. Its translation: CASSQRIATNEKLFF.

This chain joins TRBV20-1 and TRBJ1-1; D unresolved. CDR3 length equals 16 residues. V was pared by 2 bases and J by 1 base, with 17 bases between. Germline V CDR1 and CDR2: DFQATT, SNEGSKA (reference sequence). The CDR3 region has the DNA TGCAGTGCTAGATTTCGCGGGTCCGAGTGGAACACTGAAGCTTTCTTT. Amino acids: CSARFRGSEWNTEAFF.

The chain combines TRBV6-5 with TRBJ1-4; D is perhaps TRBD1 (5 bases). V dropped 6 bases and J dropped 10 bases, with 21 bases sitting between them. Germline loops: CDR1 MNHEY, CDR2 SVGAGI. CDR3 length: 15 amino acids. The CDR3 loop reads CASSFRDARGGKLFF. The CDR3, as DNA: TGTGCCAGCAGCTTCCGGGACGCCCGGGGTGGAAAACTGTTTTTT.

V is TRBV4-3 and J is TRBJ2-7, with 8 bases aligning to TRBD2. There are 19 residues in the CDR3. The V gene end was trimmed by 2 bases and the J gene end by 0 bases; junction bases not matched to a gene: 15. Germline V CDR1 and CDR2: LGHNA, YSLEER. As DNA, the CDR3 is TGCGCCAGCAGCCAACGCACGACTGGGGCTAGCGGGCTCTCCTACGAGCAGTACTTC. Residues: CASSQRTTGASGLSYEQYF.

This chain uses TRBV28 with TRBJ2-7; D call uncertain. This CDR3 contains 13 residues. Germline V gene sequence: CDR1 MDHEN, CDR2 SYDVKM. Trimming took 7 bases from V and 0 from J, leaving 10 bases between them. The CDR3 DNA sequence: TGTGCCAGCACCACCGGACCCTCCTACGAGCAGTACTTC. Translation gives CASTTGPSYEQYF.

This clonotype was seen only a few times. The gene calls are TRBV29-1 and TRBJ1-6; TRBD1 matches 7 bases. Germline assignment: CDR1 SQVTM and CDR2 ANQGSEA. The trim removed 4 bases at V and 4 bases at J, leaving 1 base unmatched. The CDR3 has 13 amino acids. CDR3 in DNA: TGCAGCGTTGCGGGACAGTATAATTCACCCCTCCACTTT. Protein sequence: CSVAGQYNSPLHF.

This clonotype was picked up a small number of times. The V call is TRBV4-1, the J call TRBJ2-2; 10 bases agree with TRBD2. There are 16 residues in the CDR3. Per germline, CDR1 MGHRA and CDR2 YSYEKL. V trimming: 2 bases; J trimming: 2 bases; junction bases outside the gene matches: 2. CDR3: CASSQRLAGNTGELFF. In DNA form, the CDR3 reads TGCGCCAGCAGCCAACGACTAGCGGGCAACACCGGGGAGCTGTTTTTT.

The V call is TRBV29-1, the J call TRBJ2-7; D perhaps matches TRBD1 (6 bases). V was pared by 3 bases and J by 9 bases, with 18 bases between. The CDR3 has 13 residues. Per germline, CDR1 SQVTM and CDR2 ANQGSEA. The CDR3 spells CSVDHGQNSGQYF. In DNA, the CDR3 is TGCAGCGTTGACCATGGACAGAACTCGGGGCAGTACTTC.

This clonotype was counted between two and nine times. The J gene is TRBJ2-3, the V gene TRBV9, with D perhaps being TRBD1 or TRBD2 (6 bases each). The V gene lost 1 base and the J gene lost 0 bases, with 12 bases spanning the gap. This CDR3 is built from 16 residues. CDR1 is SGDLS, CDR2 YYNGEE, per germline. The DNA of the CDR3 is TGTGCCAGCAGCGTATCCGGGGGCCCTAGCACAGATACGCAGTATTTT. Protein: CASSVSGGPSTDTQYF.

This clonotype turned up a few times. The CDR3 sequence: CSETGLRTNEQFF. The CDR3 DNA reads TGCAGTGAAACGGGACTCAGGACCAATGAGCAGTTCTTC. The V gene is TRBV20-1, the J gene TRBJ2-5; D may be TRBD2 (6 bases). The DNA matches TRBJ2-1 better at its end, which makes the J call doubtful. Germline V gene sequence: CDR1 DFQATT, CDR2 SNEGSKA (reference sequence). The CDR3 extends over 13 amino acids.

The rearrangement links TRBV4-2 to TRBJ2-5; perhaps TRBD2 as D (5 bases). The J call may be incorrect, as the DNA end agrees better with TRBJ2-7. This CDR3 comprises 15 residues. Germline CDR1 is LGHNA and CDR2 is YNFKEQ. CDR3 bases: TGTGCCAGCAGCCAAGCCGGGGTCGATAGAGGCGAGCAGTACTTC. It is translated as CASSQAGVDRGEQYF.

In its sample, this clonotype was seen a few times. The V call is TRBV28, the J call TRBJ2-3, with D unclear. Germline V gene sequence: CDR1 MDHEN, CDR2 SYDVKM. This CDR3 is 16 amino acids long. V was shortened by 2 bases and J by 2 bases, with 14 bases between the two germline ends. CDR3 DNA sequence: TGTGCCAGCAGTTTAGCCGGGCAGCGCCACACAGATACGCAGTATTTT. It is translated as CASSLAGQRHTDTQYF.

This clonotype has more than one count but fewer than ten. V usage is TRBV20-1 and J usage is TRBJ2-3; TRBD1 matches 7 bases. There are 15 residues in the CDR3. From germline, CDR1 is DFQATT and CDR2 SNEGSKA (reference sequence). The V segment lost 5 bases and the J segment 2 bases; nucleotides outside the gene matches: 10. The CDR3 loop reads CSAWTGRSDTDTQYF. Written as DNA, the CDR3 is TGCAGTGCTTGGACAGGACGATCCGACACAGATACGCAGTATTTT.

The chain is built from TRBV28 and TRBJ2-2, with D uncertain. The germline V and J ends were trimmed by 6 bases and 1 base, with 6 bases remaining between them. Germline CDR1 MDHEN, CDR2 SYDVKM. The CDR3 is made up of 13 amino acids. The CDR3 reads CASRDGNTGELFF. As DNA, the CDR3 is TGTGCCAGCAGGGACGGGAACACCGGGGAGCTGTTTTTT.

The V call is TRBV5-1, the J call TRBJ2-3; D is unresolved. The V end was cut by 4 bases, the J end by 4 bases, with 10 bases between. This CDR3 comprises 13 residues. CDR1 SGHRS and CDR2 YFSETQ come from the germline V gene. The CDR3 DNA follows: TGCGCCAGCAGCGAGGAAAGAGCAGATACGCAGTATTTT. It is translated as CASSEERADTQYF.

Remarks on this clonotype: At one end the junction does not follow the germline gene, possibly because of a read error. This CDR3 is CASSVEGEYGHTF. The DNA of the CDR3 is TGTGCCAGCAGCGTAGAAGGGGAGTATGGCCACACCTTC. V usage is TRBV9 and J usage is TRBJ1-2, with a possible D match to TRBD1 (5 bases). The CDR3 contains 13 residues. Germline V gene lookup returns CDR1 SGDLS and CDR2 YYNGEE.

The rearrangement links TRBV4-3 to TRBJ2-6, with TRBD1 as a possible D gene (5 bases). This CDR3 is built from 18 residues. Trimming removed 0 bases from V and 0 bases from J, with 12 bases in between. Germline lookup yields CDR1 LGHNA and CDR2 YSLEER. CDR3 region: CASSQDREPSSGANVLTF. The DNA of the CDR3 is TGCGCCAGCAGCCAAGACAGGGAACCTAGCTCTGGGGCCAACGTCCTGACTTTC.

This clonotype has a handful of counts. J is TRBJ2-3 and V is TRBV15, with no clear D. CDR3 length: 15 residues. V lost 0 bases, J lost 3 bases, and 10 bases lay in between. Looked up from germline, CDR1 is LNHNV and CDR2 is YYDKDF (reference sequence). CDR3 residues: CATSRDRAGTDTQYF. CDR3 DNA sequence: TGTGCCACCAGCAGAGATCGAGCAGGAACAGATACGCAGTATTTT.